The 15 T cell receptor beta chains given below trace back to one sample, sequenced in a study of control samples from healthy donors and cancer patients. Sequenced by immunoSEQ multiplex PCR; TCRdb stores in-frame clones only, minus some. The table records 26,000 or so clones, around 92% of them present only once. The specimen sequenced was PBMCs. The receptors shown here come from a man between 45 and 60 years old with lung cancer.

The rearrangement joins TRBV7-9 to TRBJ2-1; 10 bases map to TRBD2. V shed 6 bases, J shed 7 bases, and the junction held 6 bases outside the gene matches. This CDR3 contains 14 residues. Germline CDR1 is SEHNR and CDR2 is FQNEAQ (reference sequence). For the CDR3, the DNA is TGTGCCAGCAGATCACTAGCGGGGCATAATGAGCAGTTCTTC. Translation gives CASRSLAGHNEQFF.

The V and J genes are TRBV28 and TRBJ1-1, with D possibly matching TRBD1 (6 bases). The CDR3 contains 16 residues. V dropped 6 bases and J dropped 6 bases, with 23 bases sitting between them. CDR1 and CDR2 from the germline V gene are MDHEN and SYDVKM. CDR3 coding DNA: TGTGCCAGCAGACCTATAGAGGGGGGCATCAGCGCTGAAGCTTTCTTT. Its protein is CASRPIEGGISAEAFF.

This clone was recorded once. The rearrangement uses TRBV6-5 and TRBJ1-6; D ambiguous. Germline loops: CDR1 MNHEY, CDR2 SVGAGI. This CDR3 has 16 amino acids. V was trimmed by 2 bases and J by 3 bases, leaving 11 bases between them. The CDR3 spells CASSYRRDSYNSPLHF. The CDR3, as DNA: TGTGCCAGCAGTTACCGGCGAGATAGCTATAATTCACCCCTCCACTTT.

The chain employs TRBV27 and TRBJ2-7; D may be TRBD2 (6 bases). Trimming stripped 0 bases from V and 0 bases from J, with 18 bases between. Germline CDR1 is MNHEY and CDR2 is SMNVEV (reference sequence). This CDR3 is built from 18 residues. The CDR3, as DNA: TGTGCCAGCAGTTTATCTATAATGACACGGGGGAGCTCCTACGAGCAGTACTTC. Its protein is CASSLSIMTRGSSYEQYF.

The chain links TRBV6-2 or TRBV6-3 to TRBJ1-3; TRBD1 is a possible D gene (5 bases). Trimming left V 2 bases short and J 0 bases short, with 5 bases between. Germline-derived CDR1 and CDR2 are MNHEY and SVGEGT. The length of the CDR3 is 14 residues. Here the CDR3 reads CASSYDSSGNTIYF. CDR3 DNA sequence: TGTGCCAGCAGTTACGACAGCTCTGGAAACACCATATATTTT.

The chain carries TRBV25-1 and TRBJ1-1; 7 bases line up with TRBD1. CDR3 length equals 15 residues. With V trimmed by 0 bases and J by 3 bases, 4 bases remained unmatched. Per germline, CDR1 MGHDK and CDR2 SYGVNS. In DNA form, the CDR3 reads TGTGCCAGCAGTGAATATAGACAGGGAGACACTGAAGCTTTCTTT. It specifies CASSEYRQGDTEAFF.

This chain's CDR3 is CASSRQQAGDNEQFF. The CDR3 region has the DNA TGTGCCAGTAGTCGACAGCAGGCAGGGGACAATGAGCAGTTCTTC. The chain recombines TRBV19 with TRBJ2-1; weak D call: TRBD1 (6 bases). Germline V CDR1 and CDR2: LNHDA, SQIVND (reference sequence). CDR3 length: 15 amino acids. The V gene lost 5 bases and the J gene lost 5 bases, with 16 bases spanning the gap.

The chain uses TRBV4-1 and TRBJ2-7; 14 bases are shared with TRBD2. This CDR3 is built from 17 residues. Germline V gene lookup returns CDR1 MGHRA and CDR2 YSYEKL. Trimming cost V 0 bases and J 6 bases; bases outside gene matches: 7. CDR3 DNA: TGCGCCAGCAGCCAAGAGGCCCGGACTAGCGGGGGGAGCGAGCAGTACTTC. Its protein is CASSQEARTSGGSEQYF.

The chain uses TRBV3-1 (or the pseudogene TRBV3-2) and TRBJ1-5; no definite D call. This CDR3 is 15 amino acids long. V dropped 8 bases and J dropped 3 bases, with 17 bases sitting between them. The germline gives CDR1 LGHDT, CDR2 YNNKEL (reference sequence). CDR3 DNA: TGTGCCAGCCCTCAGCCAGGTCGGTCCAATCAGCCCCAGCATTTT. It yields the protein CASPQPGRSNQPQHF.

This chain connects TRBV24-1 to TRBJ1-4; unclear D gene. V was pared by 7 bases and J by 0 bases, with 5 bases between. Per germline, CDR1 KGHDR and CDR2 SFDVKD. The CDR3 totals 13 residues. CDR3 sequence (DNA): TGTGCCACCAGGGCAGCAACTAATGAAAAACTGTTTTTT. Translated, it gives CATRAATNEKLFF.

The chain recombines TRBV5-8 with TRBJ1-2; the D gene is possibly TRBD1 (6 bases). The V end lost 7 bases, the J end lost 3 bases, and 19 bases lay between the germline ends. This CDR3 contains 15 residues. CDR1 and CDR2 from the germline V gene are SGHTS and YDEGEE. The CDR3 spells CASLEGGRGYYGYTF. CDR3 DNA sequence: TGTGCCAGCTTGGAGGGCGGCAGGGGATACTATGGCTACACCTTC. Drawing the rest from reference TRBV5-8 and TRBJ1-2, the complete variable domain is EAGVTQSPTHLIKTRGQQATLRCSPISGHTSVYWYQQALGLGLQFLLWYDEGEERNRGNFPPRFSGRQFPNYSSELNVNALELEDSALYLCASLEGGRGYYGYTFGSGTRLTVV.

Comment on this clone: One end of the junction does not line up with germline, which may come from a read error. The chain uses TRBV6-5 and TRBJ1-5; D remains unclear. CDR3 length: 13 amino acids. The germline V gene encodes CDR1 MNHEY and CDR2 SVGAGI. The CDR3 bases are TGTGCCAGCAATTACCAGTTCAATCAGCCCCAGCATTTT. Protein product: CASNYQFNQPQHF.

V gene TRBV6-2 or TRBV6-3 combines with J gene TRBJ1-6, with 11 bases identical to TRBD1. Germline values: CDR1 MNHEY, CDR2 SVGEGT. The CDR3 length is 15 residues. V trimming: 5 bases; J trimming: 9 bases; junction bases outside the gene matches: 6. The CDR3 DNA follows: TGTGCCAGCAGTCCACAAGGGACAGGGGGTTCACCCCTCCACTTT. It is translated as CASSPQGTGGSPLHF.

This clone was seen a single time. The chain recombines TRBV18 with TRBJ1-1, with D possibly being TRBD1 (5 bases). The CDR3 extends over 13 amino acids. CDR1 and CDR2 from the germline V gene are KGHSH and LQKENI. Trimming shortened V by 8 bases and J by 5 bases, and 15 bases separated the two germline ends. CDR3 bases: TGTGCCAGCGCAAATTCGAGGGGAACTGAAGCTTTCTTT. It encodes CASANSRGTEAFF.

The chain recombines TRBV11-2 with TRBJ1-4; 11 bases match TRBD1. V lost 1 base to trimming and J lost 7 bases; unmatched junction nucleotides: 2. The CDR3 runs to 15 residues. The germline CDR1 and CDR2 sequences are SGHAT and FQNNGV. DNA for the CDR3: TGTGCCAGCAGCTTAGTTGGGACAGGGGGTGAAAAACTGTTTTTT. This translates into CASSLVGTGGEKLFF. Supplemented by reference TRBV11-2 and TRBJ1-4, the full variable domain reads EAGVAQSPRYKIIEKRQSVAFWCNPISGHATLYWYQQILGQGPKLLIQFQNNGVVDDSQLPKDRFSAERLKGVDSTLKIQPAKLEDSAVYLCASSLVGTGGEKLFFGSGTQLSVL.